The T cell receptor (beta chain) described here comes from a study of blood T cells in healthy people across ages. Findings and caveats of the study: The study could not conclusively compare naive and antigen-experienced cells, given its unsorted PBMCs.

The length of the CDR3 is 14 residues. Trimming took 6 bases from V and 4 from J, leaving 12 bases between them. The germline CDR1 and CDR2 sequences are SNHLY and FYNNEI. Comments on this clonotype: Its antigen is as yet unknown.

It was with a sample-barcoded 5' primer and a J-beta primer mix that a second PCR of about 6 to 12 cycles was run. A tag from a template-switch adaptor with 12 random nucleotides marked each cDNA molecule. TCRdb independently ran MiXCR on the 5' RACE reads; one entry per CDR3 protein. The sample includes roughly 1.4 million distinct CDR3 sequences, approximately 60% of them seen just once. Specimen: blood. The V and J genes are TRBV2 and TRBJ2-2; D might be TRBD1 or TRBD2, each matching 6 bases. The sequence came from a man younger than 35 in good health. The CDR3 spells CASRRGGTTGELFF. In DNA, the CDR3 is TGTGCCAGCAGAAGAGGGGGGACCACCGGGGAGCTGTTTTTT. Drawing the rest from reference TRBV2 and TRBJ2-2, the complete variable domain is EPEVTQTPSHQVTQMGQEVILRCVPISNHLYFYWYRQILGQKVEFLVSFYNNEISEKSEIFDDQFSVERPDGSNFTLKIRSTKLEDSAMYFCASRRGGTTGELFFGEGSRLTVL.